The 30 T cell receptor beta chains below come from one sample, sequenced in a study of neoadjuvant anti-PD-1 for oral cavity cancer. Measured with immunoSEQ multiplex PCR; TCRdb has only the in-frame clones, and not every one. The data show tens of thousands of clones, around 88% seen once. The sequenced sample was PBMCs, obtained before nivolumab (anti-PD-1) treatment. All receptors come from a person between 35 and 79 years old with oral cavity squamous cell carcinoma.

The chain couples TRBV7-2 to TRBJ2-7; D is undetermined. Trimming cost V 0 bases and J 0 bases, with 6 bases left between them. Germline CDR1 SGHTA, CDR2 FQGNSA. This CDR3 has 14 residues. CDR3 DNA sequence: TGTGCCAGCAGCTTAGCGGGTAACTCCTACGAGCAGTACTTC. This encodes CASSLAGNSYEQYF.

The CDR3 nucleotides read TGTGCCAGCAGTGATCCCTACGGGCCGGTGGAAAAACTGTTTTTT. This translates into CASSDPYGPVEKLFF. This chain connects TRBV25-1 to TRBJ1-4; D uncertain. Germline V CDR1 and CDR2: MGHDK, SYGVNS. The V end was cut by 3 bases, the J end by 8 bases, with 16 bases between. The CDR3 is 15 amino acids.

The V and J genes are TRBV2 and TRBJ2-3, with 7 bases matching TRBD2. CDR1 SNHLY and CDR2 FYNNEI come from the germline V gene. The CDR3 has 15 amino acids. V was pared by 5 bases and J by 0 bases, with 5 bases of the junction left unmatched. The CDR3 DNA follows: TGTGCCAGCAGTAGTGGACTAGTCAGCACAGATACGCAGTATTTT. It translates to CASSSGLVSTDTQYF.

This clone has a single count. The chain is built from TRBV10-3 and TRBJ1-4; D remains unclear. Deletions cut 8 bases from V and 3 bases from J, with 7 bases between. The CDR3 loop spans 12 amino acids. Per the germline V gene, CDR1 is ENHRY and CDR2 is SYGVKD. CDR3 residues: CAIGDSNEKLFF. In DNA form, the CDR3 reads TGTGCCATCGGGGATTCTAATGAAAAACTGTTTTTT.

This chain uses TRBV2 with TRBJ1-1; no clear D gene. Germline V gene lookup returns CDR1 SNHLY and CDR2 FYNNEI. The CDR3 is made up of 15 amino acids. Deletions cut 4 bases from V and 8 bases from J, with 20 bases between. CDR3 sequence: CASSGGWTVGSEAFF. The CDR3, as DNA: TGTGCCAGCAGTGGAGGTTGGACGGTAGGATCGGAAGCTTTCTTT.

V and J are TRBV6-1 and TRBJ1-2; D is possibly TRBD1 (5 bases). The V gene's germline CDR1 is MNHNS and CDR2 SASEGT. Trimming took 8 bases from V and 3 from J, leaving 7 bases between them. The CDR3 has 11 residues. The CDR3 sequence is CASGGYYGYTF. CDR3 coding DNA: TGTGCCAGCGGGGGGTACTATGGCTACACCTTC.

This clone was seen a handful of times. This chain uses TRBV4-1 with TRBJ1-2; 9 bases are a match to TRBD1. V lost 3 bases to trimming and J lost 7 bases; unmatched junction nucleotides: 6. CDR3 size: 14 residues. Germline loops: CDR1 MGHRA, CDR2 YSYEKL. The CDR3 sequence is CASSQPGTGLGYTF. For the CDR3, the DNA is TGCGCCAGCAGCCAGCCAGGGACAGGGCTTGGCTACACCTTC.

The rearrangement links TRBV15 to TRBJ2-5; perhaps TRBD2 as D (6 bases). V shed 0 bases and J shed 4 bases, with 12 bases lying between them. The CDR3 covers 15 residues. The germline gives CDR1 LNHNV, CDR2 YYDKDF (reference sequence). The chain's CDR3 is CATSREAGGAETQYF. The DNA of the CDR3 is TGTGCCACCAGCAGAGAGGCCGGGGGTGCAGAGACCCAGTACTTC. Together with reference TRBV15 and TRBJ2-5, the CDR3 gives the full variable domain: DAMVIQNPRYQVTQFGKPVTLSCSQTLNHNVMYWYQQKSSQAPKLLFHYYDKDFNNEADTPDNFQSRRPNTSFCFLDIRSPGLGDTAMYLCATSREAGGAETQYFGPGTRLLVL.

Written as DNA, the CDR3 is TGTGCCTGGAGGATGGGATCCGGGCATTTTTTTTATGGCTACACCTTC. Protein sequence: CAWRMGSGHFFYGYTF. The V gene is TRBV30, the J gene TRBJ1-2; unclear D gene. Deletions cut 3 bases from V and 5 bases from J, with 22 bases between. Germline-derived CDR1 and CDR2 are GTSNPN and SVGIG (reference sequence). The CDR3 is 16 amino acids.

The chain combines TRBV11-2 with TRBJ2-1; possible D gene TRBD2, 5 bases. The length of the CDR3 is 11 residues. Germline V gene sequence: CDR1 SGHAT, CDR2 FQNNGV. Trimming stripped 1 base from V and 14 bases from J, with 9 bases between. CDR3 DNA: TGTGCCAGCAGCTTAGCCGGGATTGAGTTCTTC. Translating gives CASSLAGIEFF.

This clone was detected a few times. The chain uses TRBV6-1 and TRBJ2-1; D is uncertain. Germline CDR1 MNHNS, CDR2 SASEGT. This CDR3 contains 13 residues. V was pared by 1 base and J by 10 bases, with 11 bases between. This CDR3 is CASSEDRWTEQFF. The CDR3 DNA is TGTGCCAGCAGTGAAGACCGATGGACGGAGCAGTTCTTC.

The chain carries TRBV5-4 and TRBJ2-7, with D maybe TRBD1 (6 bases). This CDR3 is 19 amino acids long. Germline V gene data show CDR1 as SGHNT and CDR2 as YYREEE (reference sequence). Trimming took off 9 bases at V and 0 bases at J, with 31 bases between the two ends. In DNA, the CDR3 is TGTGCCACTACGGACAGACCCACTATGCGGGCTCCACGCTCCTACGAGCAGTACTTC. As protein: CATTDRPTMRAPRSYEQYF.

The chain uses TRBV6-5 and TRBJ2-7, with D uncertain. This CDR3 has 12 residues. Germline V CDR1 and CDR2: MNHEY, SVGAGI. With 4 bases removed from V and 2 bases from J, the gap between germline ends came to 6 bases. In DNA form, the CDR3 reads TGTGCCAGCAGTTCCGTGACCTACGAGCAGTACTTC. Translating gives CASSSVTYEQYF.

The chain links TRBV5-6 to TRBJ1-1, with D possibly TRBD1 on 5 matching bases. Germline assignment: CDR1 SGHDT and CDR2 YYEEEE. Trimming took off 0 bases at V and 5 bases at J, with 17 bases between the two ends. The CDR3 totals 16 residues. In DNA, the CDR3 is TGTGCCAGCAGCTTGGGTTTTGGGGGAGTTATGACTGAAGCTTTCTTT. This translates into CASSLGFGGVMTEAFF.

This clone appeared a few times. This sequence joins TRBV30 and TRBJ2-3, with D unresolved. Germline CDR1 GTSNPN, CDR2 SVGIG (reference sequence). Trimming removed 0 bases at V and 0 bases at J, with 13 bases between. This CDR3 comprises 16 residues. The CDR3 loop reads CAWSVGLELSTDTQYF. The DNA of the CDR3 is TGTGCCTGGAGTGTAGGCCTAGAACTTAGCACAGATACGCAGTATTTT.

The CDR3 is CASSEAGRERFF. The CDR3 coding sequence is TGTGCCAGCAGTGAAGCTGGTAGGGAACGGTTTTTT. The chain employs TRBV2 and TRBJ1-4; D is undetermined. CDR3 length equals 12 residues. Trimming removed 0 bases from V and 16 bases from J, with 12 bases in between. Germline V lookup: CDR1 SNHLY, CDR2 FYNNEI. Filled out from reference TRBV2 and TRBJ1-4, the complete variable domain reads EPEVTQTPSHQVTQMGQEVILRCVPISNHLYFYWYRQILGQKVEFLVSFYNNEISEKSEIFDDQFSVERPDGSNFTLKIRSTKLEDSAMYFCASSEAGRERFFGSGTQLSVL.

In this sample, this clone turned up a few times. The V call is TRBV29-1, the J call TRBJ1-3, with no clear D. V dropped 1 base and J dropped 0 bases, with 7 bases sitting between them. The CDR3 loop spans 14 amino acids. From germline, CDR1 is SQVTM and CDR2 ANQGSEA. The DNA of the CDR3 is TGCAGCGTTGAAGGCCGAGACTCTGGAAACACCATATATTTT. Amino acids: CSVEGRDSGNTIYF. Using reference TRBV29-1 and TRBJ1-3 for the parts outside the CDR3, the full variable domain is SAVISQKPSRDICQRGTSLTIQCQVDSQVTMMFWYRQQPGQSLTLIATANQGSEATYESGFVIDKFPISRPNLTFSTLTVSNMSPEDSSIYLCSVEGRDSGNTIYFGEGSWLTVV.

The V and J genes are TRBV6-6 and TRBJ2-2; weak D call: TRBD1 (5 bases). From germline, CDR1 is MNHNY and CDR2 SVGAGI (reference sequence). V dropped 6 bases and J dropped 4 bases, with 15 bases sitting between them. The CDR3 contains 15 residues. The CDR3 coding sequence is TGTGCCAGCAGCCAGATTGGACACCTCACCGGGGAGCTGTTTTTT. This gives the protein CASSQIGHLTGELFF.

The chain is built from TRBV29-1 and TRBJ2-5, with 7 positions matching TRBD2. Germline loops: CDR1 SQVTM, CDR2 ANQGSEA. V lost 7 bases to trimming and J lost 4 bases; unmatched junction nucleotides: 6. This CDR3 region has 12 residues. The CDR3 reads CSAGGEAETQYF. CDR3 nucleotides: TGCAGCGCGGGGGGTGAAGCAGAGACCCAGTACTTC.

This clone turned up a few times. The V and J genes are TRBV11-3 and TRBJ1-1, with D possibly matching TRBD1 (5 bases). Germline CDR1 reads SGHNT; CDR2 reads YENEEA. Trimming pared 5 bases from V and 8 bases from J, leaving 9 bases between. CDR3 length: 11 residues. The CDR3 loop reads CASSGGGEAFF. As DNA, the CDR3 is TGTGCCAGCAGCGGGGGTGGGGAAGCTTTCTTT. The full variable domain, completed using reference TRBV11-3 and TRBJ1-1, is EAGVVQSPRYKIIEKKQPVAFWCNPISGHNTLYWYLQNLGQGPELLIRYENEEAVDDSQLPKDRFSAERLKGVDSTLKIQPAELGDSAVYLCASSGGGEAFFGQGTRLTVV.

CDR3 protein: CAWSAGDGRYTEAFF. The DNA for the CDR3 is TGTGCCTGGAGTGCGGGTGACGGTCGTTACACTGAAGCTTTCTTT. This chain connects TRBV30 to TRBJ1-1; D unclear. Germline V gives CDR1 GTSNPN, CDR2 SVGIG (reference sequence). This CDR3 region has 15 residues. The ends were cut back, 1 base at V and 3 bases at J, with 15 bases in the middle.

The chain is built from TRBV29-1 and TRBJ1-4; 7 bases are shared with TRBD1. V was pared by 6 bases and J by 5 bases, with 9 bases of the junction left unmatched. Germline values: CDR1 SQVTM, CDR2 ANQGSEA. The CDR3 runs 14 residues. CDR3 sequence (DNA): TGCAGCGTGGCGACAGGGAGGGGGAATGAAAAACTGTTTTTT. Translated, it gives CSVATGRGNEKLFF.

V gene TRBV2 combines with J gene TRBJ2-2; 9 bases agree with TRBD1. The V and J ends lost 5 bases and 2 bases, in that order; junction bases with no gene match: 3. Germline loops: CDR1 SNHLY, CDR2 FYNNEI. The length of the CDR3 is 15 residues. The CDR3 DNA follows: TGTGCCAGCAGTCAGGACAGGGGAAACACCGGGGAGCTGTTTTTT. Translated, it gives CASSQDRGNTGELFF.

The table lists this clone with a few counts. DNA of the CDR3: TGTGCCAGCACCGAACGTGGCAGACCCTACGAGCAGTACTTC. Protein sequence: CASTERGRPYEQYF. V is TRBV2 and J is TRBJ2-7; D is undetermined. Germline values: CDR1 SNHLY, CDR2 FYNNEI. Trimming pared 7 bases from V and 2 bases from J, leaving 15 bases between. The CDR3 is 14 amino acids.

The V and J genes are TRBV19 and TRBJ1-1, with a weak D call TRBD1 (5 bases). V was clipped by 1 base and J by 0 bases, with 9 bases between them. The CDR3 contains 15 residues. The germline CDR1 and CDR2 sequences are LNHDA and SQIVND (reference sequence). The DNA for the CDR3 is TGTGCCAGTAGTATAGCAGGGAACATGAACACTGAAGCTTTCTTT. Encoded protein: CASSIAGNMNTEAFF.

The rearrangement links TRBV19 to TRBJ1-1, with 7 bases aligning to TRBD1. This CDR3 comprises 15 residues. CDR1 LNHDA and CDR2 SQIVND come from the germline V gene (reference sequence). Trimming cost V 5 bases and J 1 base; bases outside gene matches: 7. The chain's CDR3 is CASSLTDRENTEAFF. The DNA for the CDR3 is TGTGCCAGTAGTCTAACCGACAGGGAGAACACTGAAGCTTTCTTT.

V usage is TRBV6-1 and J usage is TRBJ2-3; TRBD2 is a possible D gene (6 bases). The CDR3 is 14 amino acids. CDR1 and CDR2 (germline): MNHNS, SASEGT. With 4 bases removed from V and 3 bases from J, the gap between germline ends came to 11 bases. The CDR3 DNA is TGTGCCAGCAGTGTACTAGCAGTGACAGATACGCAGTATTTT. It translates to CASSVLAVTDTQYF.

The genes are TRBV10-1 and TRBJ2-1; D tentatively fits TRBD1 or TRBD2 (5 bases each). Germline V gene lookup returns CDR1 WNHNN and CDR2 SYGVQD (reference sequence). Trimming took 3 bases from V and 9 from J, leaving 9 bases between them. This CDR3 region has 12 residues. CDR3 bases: TGCGCCAGCAGTGACCCGGGGACTGAGCAGTTCTTC. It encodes CASSDPGTEQFF.

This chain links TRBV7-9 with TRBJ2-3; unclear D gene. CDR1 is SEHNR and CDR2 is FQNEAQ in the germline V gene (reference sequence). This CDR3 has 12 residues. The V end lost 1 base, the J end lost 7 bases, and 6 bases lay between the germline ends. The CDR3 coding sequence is TGTGCCAGCAGCTTAGACGGATATACGCAGTATTTT. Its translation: CASSLDGYTQYF.

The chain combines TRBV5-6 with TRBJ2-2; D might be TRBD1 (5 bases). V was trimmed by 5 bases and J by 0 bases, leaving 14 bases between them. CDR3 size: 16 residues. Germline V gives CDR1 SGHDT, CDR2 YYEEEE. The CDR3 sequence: CASSLIRDSNTGELFF. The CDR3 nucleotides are TGTGCCAGCAGTTTAATCAGGGATTCGAACACCGGGGAGCTGTTTTTT.